What follows is one T cell receptor (beta chain) and its context. Its target is unknown. This specimen belongs to a study of PD-1 blockade in classical Hodgkin lymphoma. Study-level points and caveats: Whoever responded completely had baseline diversity much like that seen in newly diagnosed patients. Newly diagnosed patients were reported to exhibit reduced baseline TCR diversity relative to healthy donors. It was CD4+ TCR diversity, not CD8+, that rose significantly by C4D1.

The protocol was immunoSEQ multiplex PCR, while the TCRdb copy is restricted to in-frame clones and leaves out a portion. The sample lists about 13,000 clones; about 90% were seen once. CDR3 size: 16 residues. Germline V gene data show CDR1 as SGHKS and CDR2 as YYEKEE (reference sequence). V was clipped by 2 bases and J by 2 bases; unmatched bases: 5. Every patient was affected by relapse after autologous stem cell transplantation, while exposure to brentuximab vedotin was not uniform. Negative magnetic selection isolated CD4+ T cells from thawed PBMCs. Best overall response was complete response, partial response or progressive disease in these relapsed/refractory classical Hodgkin lymphoma patients.

The TCR comes from a human donor with classical Hodgkin lymphoma. The rearrangement uses TRBV5-5 and TRBJ1-3; 9 bases fit TRBD1. Sequencing was performed on CD4+ T cells from blood, taken at baseline. The CDR3 reads CASSFRDREAGNTIYF. The DNA of the CDR3 is TGTGCCAGCAGCTTCCGGGACAGGGAGGCTGGAAACACCATATATTTT.